Below, 28 T cell receptor beta chains from the same sample are listed, as sequenced in a study of CD8 T cells in ankylosing spondylitis. TCRdb recomputed calls from the 5' RACE reads with MiXCR, one row per CDR3 protein. Found here are hundreds of thousands of distinct CDR3 sequences, about 10% of them singletons; the top ten hold approximately 0.46%. No antigen is known for these receptors. Regarding the study as a whole: What appeared characteristic of ankylosing spondylitis blood was a TCR beta motif of fewer than ten highly homologous variants.

Input material: blood, either unsorted or a sorted T cell fraction (not recorded which). All receptors derive from a male donor with ankylosing spondylitis.

This clonotype was picked up many times. The V and J genes are TRBV5-1 and TRBJ2-5, with 11 bases identical to TRBD2. This CDR3 contains 14 residues. V shed 2 bases, J shed 3 bases, and the junction held 0 bases outside the gene matches. Germline CDR1 reads SGHRS; CDR2 reads YFSETQ. The CDR3 nucleotides are TGCGCCAGCAGCTTACTAGCGGGGGAAGAGACCCAGTACTTC. This sequence encodes CASSLLAGEETQYF.

There are a few counts of this clonotype. This CDR3 is CSARGGLAGAYEQYF. CDR3 DNA: TGCAGTGCTAGGGGAGGACTAGCGGGGGCCTACGAGCAGTACTTC. The chain employs TRBV20-1 and TRBJ2-7, with 13 bases aligning to TRBD2. Germline V gene lookup returns CDR1 DFQATT and CDR2 SNEGSKA (reference sequence). Germline trimming cut 3 bases from V and 2 bases from J; bases unmatched to any gene: 4. The length of the CDR3 is 15 residues.

This sequence joins TRBV24-1 and TRBJ2-3; 8 bases map to TRBD2. The junction had 5 bases not matched to a gene; V was cut back by 2 bases and J by 2 bases. Germline CDR1 KGHDR, CDR2 SFDVKD. The CDR3 sequence is 16 residues long. The CDR3: CATSDSGAGDTDTQYF. CDR3 nucleotide sequence: TGTGCCACCAGTGATTCAGGAGCGGGAGACACAGATACGCAGTATTTT.

The chain links TRBV7-2 to TRBJ2-7, with 7 bases identical to TRBD1. Germline lookup yields CDR1 SGHTA and CDR2 FQGNSA. The CDR3 has 15 amino acids. V lost 4 bases and J lost 7; bases outside the gene matches: 13. In nucleotides, the CDR3 is TGTGCCAGCAGCTGGCGTAGGACAGGCATCCGGGAGCAGTACTTC. This encodes CASSWRRTGIREQYF.

The chain carries TRBV11-2 and TRBJ1-1, with D unclear. The CDR3 runs to 13 residues. CDR1 and CDR2 from the germline V gene are SGHAT and FQNNGV. The V and J ends lost 2 bases and 4 bases respectively, with 8 bases between them. This chain's CDR3 is CASSLLAGTEAFF. CDR3 nucleotides: TGTGCCAGCAGCTTATTGGCGGGCACTGAAGCTTTCTTT.

This clonotype was seen a few times. The rearrangement joins TRBV12-3 or TRBV12-4 to TRBJ2-1; D uncertain. The CDR3 extends over 12 amino acids. V shed 11 bases and J shed 1 base, with 9 bases lying between them. This chain's CDR3 is CAFGNSYNEQFF. The CDR3 nucleotides read TGTGCCTTCGGAAATTCCTACAATGAGCAGTTCTTC.

This clonotype appeared a few times. As DNA, the CDR3 is TGTGCCAGCAGCCCCGGGACAGGGAGATCCTACAATGAGCAGTTCTTC. Its translation: CASSPGTGRSYNEQFF. The chain joins TRBV5-4 to TRBJ2-1, with 9 positions matching TRBD1. The trim removed 4 bases at V and 1 base at J, leaving 6 bases unmatched. The CDR3 runs to 16 residues. In germline, CDR1 is SGHNT, CDR2 YYREEE (reference sequence).

V usage is TRBV7-9 and J usage is TRBJ1-4; D is undetermined. Germline V gives CDR1 SEHNR, CDR2 FQNEAQ (reference sequence). The CDR3 runs 14 residues. With 3 bases removed from V and 5 bases from J, the gap between germline ends came to 10 bases. The CDR3 region is CASSFTGLNEKLFF. CDR3 nucleotide sequence: TGTGCCAGCAGCTTCACCGGGTTGAATGAAAAACTGTTTTTT.

Here the CDR3 reads CASTHSETQYF. In DNA form, the CDR3 reads TGTGCCAGCACTCATAGTGAGACCCAGTACTTC. V and J are TRBV7-2 and TRBJ2-5; D remains unclear. The V gene lost 7 bases and the J gene lost 5 bases, with 8 bases spanning the gap. Germline CDR1 SGHTA, CDR2 FQGNSA. The CDR3 has 11 residues.

The gene calls are TRBV15 and TRBJ2-1; TRBD2 agrees at 8 bases. CDR3 length: 13 residues. Germline V lookup: CDR1 LNHNV, CDR2 YYDKDF (reference sequence). V gave up 8 bases and J gave up 10 bases; unmatched junction bases: 10. The CDR3 spells CATGRGGDPEQFF. The CDR3 DNA follows: TGTGCCACCGGACGGGGGGGCGACCCGGAGCAGTTCTTC.

The table lists this clonotype with many counts. The V gene is TRBV12-3 or TRBV12-4, the J gene TRBJ2-2; 10 nucleotides line up with TRBD1. Unmatched junction bases numbered 9, after V lost 6 bases and J lost 2 bases. This CDR3 has 17 residues. DNA for the CDR3: TGTGCCAGCAGAACCGACAGGGGGCCTCGTAACACCGGGGAGCTGTTTTTT. Amino acid sequence: CASRTDRGPRNTGELFF.

This clonotype has more than one count but fewer than ten. The chain carries TRBV5-1 and TRBJ2-1; D unclear. Germline loops: CDR1 SGHRS, CDR2 YFSETQ. The CDR3 consists of 15 residues. The V end was cut by 4 bases, the J end by 0 bases, with 11 bases between. CDR3 protein: CASSQHHPSYNEQFF. In DNA, the CDR3 is TGCGCCAGCAGCCAGCACCACCCCTCCTACAATGAGCAGTTCTTC.

This clonotype was counted a single time. Its ends do not fully match the called genes, so a read error is possible. This chain joins TRBV28 and TRBJ2-7, with D perhaps being TRBD1 or TRBD2 (5 bases each). Germline CDR1 MDHEN, CDR2 SYDVKM. This CDR3 region has 14 residues. Here the CDR3 reads CASSFVGTSYEQCF. As DNA, the CDR3 is TGTGCCAGCAGTTTCGTGGGGACCTCCTACGAGCAGTGCTTC.

This clonotype was observed at least ten times. The chain has TRBV20-1 and TRBJ1-1, with D maybe TRBD1 (6 bases). Germline CDR1 and CDR2: DFQATT and SNEGSKA (reference sequence). The CDR3 is 15 residues long. Trimming removed 0 bases from V and 0 bases from J, with 11 bases in between. DNA for the CDR3: TGCAGTGCTAGAGACCGGACAGAAATGAACACTGAAGCTTTCTTT. Protein product: CSARDRTEMNTEAFF.

This clonotype was detected many times. The chain recombines TRBV7-2 with TRBJ1-2; 8 bases are shared with TRBD1. Germline V gene data show CDR1 as SGHTA and CDR2 as FQGNSA. V shed 4 bases, J shed 2 bases, and the junction held 3 bases outside the gene matches. The CDR3 runs 14 residues. In nucleotides, the CDR3 is TGTGCCAGCAGCTGGGACAGGCGAAACTATGGCTACACCTTC. Translation: CASSWDRRNYGYTF.

This clonotype was picked up many times. The CDR3 protein is CSARNPAPGYTF. The CDR3 DNA follows: TGCAGTGCTAGGAACCCTGCCCCTGGCTACACCTTC. The chain joins TRBV20-1 to TRBJ1-2; D is unclear. V gave up 3 bases and J gave up 7 bases, with 12 bases separating them. The length of the CDR3 is 12 residues. Looked up from germline, CDR1 is DFQATT and CDR2 is SNEGSKA (reference sequence).

The gene calls are TRBV5-1 and TRBJ1-1; D might be TRBD1 (5 bases). V lost 7 bases and J lost 4, with 14 bases in between. The CDR3 extends over 13 amino acids. Germline CDR1 is SGHRS and CDR2 is YFSETQ. The CDR3 spells CASFPWRGTEAFF. The DNA of the CDR3 is TGCGCCAGCTTTCCGTGGAGGGGCACTGAAGCTTTCTTT.

The V gene is TRBV20-1, the J gene TRBJ2-1, with D unresolved. CDR3 length: 13 residues. V lost 2 bases, J lost 2 bases, and 7 bases lay in between. The V gene's germline CDR1 is DFQATT and CDR2 SNEGSKA (reference sequence). The CDR3 loop is CSARSLAYNEQFF. For the CDR3, the DNA is TGCAGTGCTAGATCGCTAGCCTACAATGAGCAGTTCTTC.

This chain uses TRBV6-1 with TRBJ2-5; D might be TRBD1 (6 bases). Germline loops: CDR1 MNHNS, CDR2 SASEGT. The CDR3 consists of 14 residues. With 7 bases removed from V and 1 base from J, the gap between germline ends came to 13 bases. This chain's CDR3 is CASTDHRVQETQYF. Here the CDR3 DNA reads TGTGCCAGCACCGACCACAGGGTCCAAGAGACCCAGTACTTC.

This clonotype was detected only a few times. One end of the junction does not line up with germline, which may come from a read error. The chain joins TRBV20-1 to TRBJ1-1; D remains ambiguous. From germline, CDR1 is DFQATT and CDR2 SNEGSKA (reference sequence). There are 16 residues in the CDR3. The CDR3 protein is CCARDMGQSLNTEAFF. The CDR3 DNA reads as TGCTGTGCTAGAGACATGGGTCAGTCCTTGAACACTGAAGCTTTCTTT.

This clonotype came up a few times. The chain is built from TRBV20-1 and TRBJ2-7, with D perhaps matching TRBD2 (5 bases). This CDR3 spans 12 amino acids. The V and J ends lost 7 bases and 4 bases respectively, with 14 bases between them. Germline values: CDR1 DFQATT, CDR2 SNEGSKA (reference sequence). CDR3 bases: TGCAGTGTGTGGGGAGCCTCTTACGAGCAGTACTTC. It is translated as CSVWGASYEQYF.

Ten or more counts support this clonotype. V gene TRBV7-2 combines with J gene TRBJ2-3; possibly TRBD2 for D (5 bases). The V gene lost 6 bases and the J gene lost 0 bases, with 10 bases spanning the gap. Germline V lookup: CDR1 SGHTA, CDR2 FQGNSA. The CDR3 has 14 residues. CDR3 DNA sequence: TGTGCCAGCAGTTCTCGGACTAGCACAGATACGCAGTATTTT. This sequence encodes CASSSRTSTDTQYF.

The chain recombines TRBV6-1 with TRBJ2-2; D is ambiguous. There are 15 residues in the CDR3. Trimming took 6 bases from V and 0 from J, leaving 11 bases between them. In germline, CDR1 is MNHNS, CDR2 SASEGT. The CDR3 spells CASSRSTTNTGELFF. The CDR3 DNA sequence: TGTGCCAGCAGCCGCAGTACGACGAACACCGGGGAGCTGTTTTTT.

Only a few counts were recorded for this clonotype. V gene TRBV4-2 combines with J gene TRBJ1-6; 7 bases match TRBD1. The CDR3 is 16 amino acids. V was clipped by 4 bases and J by 3 bases; unmatched bases: 6. CDR1 and CDR2 from the germline V gene are LGHNA and YNFKEQ. The CDR3 reads CASSRTTGRYNSPLHF. The CDR3 bases are TGTGCCAGCAGCCGGACGACAGGGCGCTATAATTCACCCCTCCACTTT.

This clonotype has just a few counts. The CDR3: CSAPDRNNYEQYF. CDR3 sequence (DNA): TGCAGTGCCCCGGACAGAAATAACTACGAGCAGTACTTC. This chain connects TRBV20-1 to TRBJ2-7; possible D gene TRBD1, 6 bases. The CDR3 has 13 residues. V was trimmed by 6 bases and J by 3 bases, leaving 15 bases between them. CDR1 is DFQATT and CDR2 is SNEGSKA in the germline V gene (reference sequence).

The rearrangement joins TRBV20-1 to TRBJ2-5; D not certain. V lost 3 bases and J lost 1, with 15 bases in between. The CDR3 sequence is 15 residues long. Germline V CDR1 and CDR2: DFQATT, SNEGSKA (reference sequence). The CDR3 region is CSASNKFYVQETQYF. Here the CDR3 DNA reads TGCAGTGCTAGTAATAAATTTTATGTCCAAGAGACCCAGTACTTC.

This clonotype has just a few counts. The CDR3 reads CASTLGGFGYGYTF. Here the CDR3 DNA reads TGTGCCAGCACCTTAGGAGGATTTGGCTATGGCTACACCTTC. This rearrangement joins TRBV12-3 or TRBV12-4 to TRBJ1-2; D not resolved. The CDR3 totals 14 residues. V was shortened by 7 bases and J by 4 bases, with 16 bases between the two germline ends.

This clonotype was picked up a small number of times. V usage is TRBV4-3 and J usage is TRBJ2-7, with D unclear. The germline V gene has CDR1 LGHNA and CDR2 YSLEER. This CDR3 is built from 15 residues. Trimming removed 3 bases from V and 2 bases from J, with 14 bases in between. The CDR3 region is CASSHRSSSPYEQYF. The CDR3 region has the DNA TGCGCCAGCAGCCATCGATCCAGCTCTCCCTACGAGCAGTACTTC.